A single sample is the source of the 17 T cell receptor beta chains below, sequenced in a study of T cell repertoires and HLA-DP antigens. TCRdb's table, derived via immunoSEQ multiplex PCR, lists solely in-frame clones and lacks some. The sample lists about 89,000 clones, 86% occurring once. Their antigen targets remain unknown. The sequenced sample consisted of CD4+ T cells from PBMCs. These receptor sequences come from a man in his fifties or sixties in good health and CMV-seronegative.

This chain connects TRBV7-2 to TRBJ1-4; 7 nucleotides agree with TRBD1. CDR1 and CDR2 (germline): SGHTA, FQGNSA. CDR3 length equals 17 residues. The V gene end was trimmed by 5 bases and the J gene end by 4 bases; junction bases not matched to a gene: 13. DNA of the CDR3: TGTGCCAGCAGCGGCCGACAGGGATTTTCGCGTAATGAAAAACTGTTTTTT. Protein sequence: CASSGRQGFSRNEKLFF.

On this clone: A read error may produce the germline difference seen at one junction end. The CDR3, as DNA: TGTGCTAGCAGCTTAGACGGGGAAGGAACCGGGGAGCTGTTTTTT. Translation: CASSLDGEGTGELFF. The rearrangement links TRBV7-7 to TRBJ2-2; D is possibly TRBD2 (5 bases). This CDR3 comprises 15 residues. CDR1 is SSHAT, CDR2 FNYEAQ, per germline (reference sequence).

This chain's CDR3 is CASSETGRNTEAFF. The CDR3 region has the DNA TGCGCCAGCAGTGAGACAGGGAGAAACACTGAAGCTTTCTTT. V gene TRBV10-2 combines with J gene TRBJ1-1; possibly TRBD1 for D (6 bases). Germline V CDR1 and CDR2: WSHSY, SAAADI. V was cut by 2 bases and J by 2 bases, with 9 bases left in between. This CDR3 is built from 14 residues.

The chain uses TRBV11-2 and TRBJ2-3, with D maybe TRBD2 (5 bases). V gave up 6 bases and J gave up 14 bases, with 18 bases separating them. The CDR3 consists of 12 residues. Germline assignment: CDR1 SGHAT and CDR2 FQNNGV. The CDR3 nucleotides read TGTGCCAGCAGACCCCCCAGAGCGGACGGGTATTTT. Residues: CASRPPRADGYF.

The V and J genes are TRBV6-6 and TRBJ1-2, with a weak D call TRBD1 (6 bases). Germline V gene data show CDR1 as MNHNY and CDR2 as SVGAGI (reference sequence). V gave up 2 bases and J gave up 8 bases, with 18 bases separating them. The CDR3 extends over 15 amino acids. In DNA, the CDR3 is TGTGCCAGCAGTTACCTTGAAACAACAGGGAGCGGCTACACCTTC. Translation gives CASSYLETTGSGYTF.

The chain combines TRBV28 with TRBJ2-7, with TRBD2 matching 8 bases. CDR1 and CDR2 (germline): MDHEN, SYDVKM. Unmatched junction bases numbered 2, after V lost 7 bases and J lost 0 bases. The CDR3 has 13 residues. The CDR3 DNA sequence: TGTGCCAGCACCACTAGCGGCTCCTACGAGCAGTACTTC. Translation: CASTTSGSYEQYF.

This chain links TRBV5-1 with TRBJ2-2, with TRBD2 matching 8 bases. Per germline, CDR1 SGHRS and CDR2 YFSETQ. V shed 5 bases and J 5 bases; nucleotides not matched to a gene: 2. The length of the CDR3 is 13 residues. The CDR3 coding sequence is TGCGCCAGCAGACAGCGGGGGACCGGGGAGCTGTTTTTT. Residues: CASRQRGTGELFF. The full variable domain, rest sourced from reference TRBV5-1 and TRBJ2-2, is KAGVTQTPRYLIKTRGQQVTLSCSPISGHRSVSWYQQTPGQGLQFLFEYFSETQRNKGNFPGRFSGRQFSNSRSEMNVSTLELGDSALYLCASRQRGTGELFFGEGSRLTVL.

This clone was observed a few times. The CDR3 region has the DNA TGTGCCCAAGATACAAGCGGGGTGAACACTGAAGCTTTCTTT. It translates to CAQDTSGVNTEAFF. The rearrangement joins TRBV30 to TRBJ1-1; D gene unclear. The V end was cut by 8 bases, the J end by 0 bases, with 16 bases between. The CDR3 runs to 14 residues. CDR1 is GTSNPN, CDR2 SVGIG, per germline (reference sequence).

The CDR3 loop reads CASSLSRLLSQWQYF. The CDR3 DNA reads TGTGCCAGCAGCTTAAGCCGGCTACTAAGTCAGTGGCAGTACTTC. V is TRBV13 and J is TRBJ2-7, with D unresolved. The CDR3 has 15 residues. The germline gives CDR1 PRHDT, CDR2 FYEKMQ (reference sequence). Trimming removed 2 bases from V and 9 bases from J, with 20 bases in between.

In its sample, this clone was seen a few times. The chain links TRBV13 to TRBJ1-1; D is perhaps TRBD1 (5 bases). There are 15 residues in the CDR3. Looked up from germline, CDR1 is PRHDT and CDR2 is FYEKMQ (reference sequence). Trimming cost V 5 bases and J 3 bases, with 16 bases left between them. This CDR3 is CASSARAGSHTEAFF. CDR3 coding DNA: TGTGCCAGCAGCGCTCGGGCAGGGTCTCACACTGAAGCTTTCTTT.

The CDR3: CASRPTRQGGYGYTF. The CDR3 nucleotides are TGTGCCAGCAGACCTACCCGTCAGGGAGGCTATGGCTACACCTTC. The chain uses TRBV6-5 and TRBJ1-2, with D possibly being TRBD1 (5 bases). The CDR3 length is 15 residues. Trimming stripped 6 bases from V and 4 bases from J, with 18 bases between. From germline, CDR1 is MNHEY and CDR2 SVGAGI.

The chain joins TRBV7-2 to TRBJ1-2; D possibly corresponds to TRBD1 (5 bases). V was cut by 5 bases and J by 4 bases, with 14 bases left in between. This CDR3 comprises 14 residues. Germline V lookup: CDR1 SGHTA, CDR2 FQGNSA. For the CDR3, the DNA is TGTGCCAGCAGCCAAGGGGTAGGAAGCTATGGCTACACCTTC. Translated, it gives CASSQGVGSYGYTF.

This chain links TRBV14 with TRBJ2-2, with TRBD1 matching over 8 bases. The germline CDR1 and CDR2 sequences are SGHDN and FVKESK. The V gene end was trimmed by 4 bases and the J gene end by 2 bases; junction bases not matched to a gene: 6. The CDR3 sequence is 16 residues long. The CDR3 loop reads CASSPRQGINTGELFF. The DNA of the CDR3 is TGTGCCAGCAGCCCCAGACAGGGGATTAACACCGGGGAGCTGTTTTTT.

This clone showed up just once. CDR3 sequence: CASSFQVGGQYF. In nucleotides, the CDR3 is TGTGCCAGCAGCTTCCAAGTGGGCGGGCAGTACTTC. J is TRBJ2-7 and V is TRBV7-2; D is unresolved. V lost 3 bases, J lost 9 bases, and 12 bases lay in between. Per germline, CDR1 SGHTA and CDR2 FQGNSA. The CDR3 length is 12 residues.

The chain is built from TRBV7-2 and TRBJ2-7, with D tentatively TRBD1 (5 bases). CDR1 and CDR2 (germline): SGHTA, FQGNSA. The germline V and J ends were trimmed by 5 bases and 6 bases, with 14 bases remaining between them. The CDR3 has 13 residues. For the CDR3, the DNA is TGTGCCAGCAGCGCACTGCAGGGAAGCGAGCAGTACTTC. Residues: CASSALQGSEQYF.

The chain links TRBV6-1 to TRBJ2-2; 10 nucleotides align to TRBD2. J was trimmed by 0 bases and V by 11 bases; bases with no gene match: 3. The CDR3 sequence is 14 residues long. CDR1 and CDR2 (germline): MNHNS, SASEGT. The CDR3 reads CAVLAGSNTGELFF. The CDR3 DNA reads TGTGCCGTACTAGCGGGGTCGAACACCGGGGAGCTGTTTTTT.

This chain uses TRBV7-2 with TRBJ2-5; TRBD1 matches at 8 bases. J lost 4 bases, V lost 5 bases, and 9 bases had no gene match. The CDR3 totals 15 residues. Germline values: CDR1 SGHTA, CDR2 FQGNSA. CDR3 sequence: CASSPRTGRGETQYF. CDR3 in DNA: TGTGCCAGCAGCCCTCGGACAGGGCGGGGAGAGACCCAGTACTTC.